A selection of T cell receptor beta chains follows, all from one sample in a study of identical twins. TCRdb re-derived calls from the 5' RACE reads in MiXCR, one entry per CDR3 protein. The sample shows 1.5 million to 2 million distinct CDR3 sequences, about 31% of them seen only once. Sequenced sample: cord blood. The receptors come from a newborn girl in good health. CDR3s include the opening cysteine and the closing phenylalanine or tryptophan. Fields, in order: J gene, D gene, V gene, clone size, CDR3 protein, CDR3 DNA. D genes are given only for firm matches. Clone size is not always given. Where it is, it says once, few, many or a class for expanded clones.

j_gene: TRBJ1-1; d_gene: TRBD1; v_gene: TRBV20-1; abundance: few; CDR3aa: CSALDRGQGSRLTEAFF; CDR3nt: TGCAGTGCCTTAGATCGGGGACAGGGGAGTCGGTTGACTGAAGCTTTCTTT
j_gene: TRBJ2-7; d_gene: TRBD2; v_gene: TRBV7-2; abundance: few; CDR3aa: CASSLVWDRRLAGDYEQYF; CDR3nt: TGTGCCAGCAGCTTAGTATGGGACAGACGACTAGCGGGAGACTACGAGCAGTACTTC
j_gene: TRBJ2-7; d_gene: TRBD1; v_gene: TRBV10-3; abundance: -; CDR3aa: CAIGQGLPYEQYF; CDR3nt: TGTGCCATCGGACAGGGATTACCCTACGAGCAGTACTTC
j_gene: TRBJ1-1; d_gene: -; v_gene: TRBV6-2/TRBV6-3; abundance: few; CDR3aa: CASGYGQTMNTEAFF; CDR3nt: TGTGCCAGCGGATACGGACAGACAATGAACACTGAAGCTTTCTTT
j_gene: TRBJ1-2; d_gene: -; v_gene: TRBV15; abundance: -; CDR3aa: CAASRVDGNYGYTF; CDR3nt: TGTGCCGCCAGCAGAGTAGACGGTAACTATGGCTACACCTTC
j_gene: TRBJ1-4; d_gene: -; v_gene: TRBV4-2; abundance: -; CDR3aa: CASTQWAGEKLFF; CDR3nt: TGTGCCAGCACGCAATGGGCGGGGGAAAAACTGTTTTTT
j_gene: TRBJ2-5; d_gene: -; v_gene: TRBV4-1; abundance: -; CDR3aa: CASSLQGLLYNEQYF; CDR3nt: TGCGCCAGCAGCTTACAGGGTCTCCTATACAATGAGCAGTACTTC
j_gene: TRBJ2-7; d_gene: TRBD2; v_gene: TRBV11-2; abundance: -; CDR3aa: CASSYGLAGGPTYEQYF; CDR3nt: TGTGCCAGCAGCTACGGACTAGCGGGAGGTCCAACCTACGAGCAGTACTTC
j_gene: TRBJ1-5; d_gene: TRBD1; v_gene: TRBV6-6; abundance: -; CDR3aa: CASSQSPGGSNRPQHF; CDR3nt: TGTGCCAGCAGTCAGAGCCCAGGGGGCAGCAATCGGCCCCAGCATTTT
j_gene: TRBJ2-1; d_gene: TRBD2; v_gene: TRBV12-3/TRBV12-4; abundance: many; CDR3aa: CASSFGLVEQFF; CDR3nt: TGTGCCAGCAGTTTCGGACTAGTAGAGCAGTTCTTC
j_gene: TRBJ1-2; d_gene: TRBD1; v_gene: TRBV10-3; abundance: many; CDR3aa: CAISASTGNYGYTF; CDR3nt: TGTGCCATCAGTGCCTCGACAGGGAACTATGGCTACACCTTC
j_gene: TRBJ1-6; d_gene: -; v_gene: TRBV27; abundance: -; CDR3aa: CASSPRVGNSPLHF; CDR3nt: TGTGCCAGCAGTCCCAGGGTCGGGAATTCACCCCTCCACTTT
j_gene: TRBJ2-1; d_gene: TRBD2; v_gene: TRBV3-1; abundance: few; CDR3aa: CASSQGGSSSGQETQFF; CDR3nt: TGTGCCAGCAGCCAAGGTGGATCTTCTAGCGGGCAAGAGACCCAGTTCTTC
j_gene: TRBJ2-5; d_gene: TRBD2; v_gene: TRBV7-2; abundance: -; CDR3aa: CASSLAHLAGGQETQYF; CDR3nt: TGTGCCAGCAGCTTAGCGCATCTAGCGGGGGGCCAAGAGACCCAGTACTTC
j_gene: TRBJ2-7; d_gene: -; v_gene: TRBV3-1; abundance: -; CDR3aa: CASGSYPYEQYF; CDR3nt: TGTGCCAGCGGAAGCTATCCCTACGAGCAGTACTTC
j_gene: TRBJ1-4; d_gene: -; v_gene: TRBV20-1; abundance: -; CDR3aa: CSAREGGWGEKLFF; CDR3nt: TGCAGTGCCAGAGAGGGGGGATGGGGGGAAAAACTGTTTTTT
j_gene: TRBJ1-4; d_gene: -; v_gene: TRBV7-9; abundance: -; CDR3aa: CASSLDRTENEKLFF; CDR3nt: TGTGCCAGCAGCTTAGATAGGACAGAGAATGAAAAACTGTTTTTT
j_gene: TRBJ2-7; d_gene: -; v_gene: TRBV21-1; abundance: -; CDR3aa: CASRKLGEQYF; CDR3nt: TGTGCCAGCAGAAAACTAGGCGAGCAGTACTTC
j_gene: TRBJ1-6; d_gene: TRBD1; v_gene: TRBV10-3; abundance: once; CDR3aa: CAISESQGARSPLHF; CDR3nt: TGTGCCATCAGCGAGTCCCAGGGGGCTCGATCACCCCTCCACTTT
j_gene: TRBJ2-3; d_gene: -; v_gene: TRBV3-1; abundance: many; CDR3aa: CASSQESPDTQYF; CDR3nt: TGTGCCAGCAGCCAAGAAAGCCCAGATACGCAGTATTTT
j_gene: TRBJ2-3; d_gene: TRBD2; v_gene: TRBV20-1; abundance: -; CDR3aa: CSPSGRYTDTQYF; CDR3nt: TGCAGTCCTAGCGGGAGGTACACAGATACGCAGTATTTT
j_gene: TRBJ1-4; d_gene: -; v_gene: TRBV3-1; abundance: -; CDR3aa: CASSQVGGRLGEKLFF; CDR3nt: TGTGCCAGCAGCCAAGTAGGGGGGCGCTTAGGGGAAAAACTGTTTTTT
j_gene: TRBJ2-1; d_gene: -; v_gene: TRBV28; abundance: few; CDR3aa: CASSLKGYGQFF; CDR3nt: TGTGCCAGCAGTTTAAAAGGGTACGGGCAGTTCTTC
j_gene: TRBJ2-4; d_gene: -; v_gene: TRBV14; abundance: -; CDR3aa: CASSQGPRDIQYF; CDR3nt: TGTGCCAGCAGCCAGGGACCGAGAGACATTCAGTACTTC
j_gene: TRBJ2-4; d_gene: TRBD1; v_gene: TRBV10-1; abundance: -; CDR3aa: CASSDPGQGKNIQYF; CDR3nt: TGCGCCAGCAGTGACCCGGGACAGGGGAAAAACATTCAGTACTTC
j_gene: TRBJ2-1; d_gene: TRBD2; v_gene: TRBV7-2; abundance: few; CDR3aa: CASSSLAPSYNEQFF; CDR3nt: TGTGCCAGCAGTTCACTAGCGCCATCCTACAATGAGCAGTTCTTC
j_gene: TRBJ2-1; d_gene: -; v_gene: TRBV20-1; abundance: few; CDR3aa: CSANRAHNEQFF; CDR3nt: TGCAGTGCCAACAGGGCTCACAATGAGCAGTTCTTC
j_gene: TRBJ1-5; d_gene: TRBD1; v_gene: TRBV12-3/TRBV12-4; abundance: once; CDR3aa: CASNPTGGLQPQHF; CDR3nt: TGTGCCAGCAACCCCACAGGGGGCCTTCAGCCCCAGCATTTT
j_gene: TRBJ1-2; d_gene: TRBD1; v_gene: TRBV3-1; abundance: few; CDR3aa: CASSQDRGTEIPGYTF; CDR3nt: TGTGCCAGCAGCCAAGATCGGGGGACAGAAATCCCTGGCTACACCTTC
j_gene: TRBJ2-7; d_gene: -; v_gene: TRBV29-1; abundance: many; CDR3aa: CSVRLDAFYEQYF; CDR3nt: TGCAGCGTTCGACTAGACGCATTCTACGAGCAGTACTTC
j_gene: TRBJ2-4; d_gene: TRBD2; v_gene: TRBV20-1; abundance: few; CDR3aa: CSARDPGTSRNIQYF; CDR3nt: TGCAGTGCTAGAGACCCCGGGACTAGTCGGAACATTCAGTACTTC
j_gene: TRBJ2-7; d_gene: -; v_gene: TRBV20-1; abundance: -; CDR3aa: CSAARGGAKGNEQYF; CDR3nt: TGCAGTGCGGCCCGCGGGGGCGCTAAGGGGAATGAGCAGTACTTC
j_gene: TRBJ1-5; d_gene: TRBD1; v_gene: TRBV19; abundance: -; CDR3aa: CASHGVQGGPQHF; CDR3nt: TGTGCCAGTCATGGCGTACAGGGGGGACCCCAGCATTTT
j_gene: TRBJ2-7; d_gene: TRBD1; v_gene: TRBV6-5; abundance: many; CDR3aa: CASSNTGVLSYEQYF; CDR3nt: TGTGCCAGCAGCAATACAGGGGTCCTCTCCTACGAGCAGTACTTC
j_gene: TRBJ1-6; d_gene: -; v_gene: TRBV27; abundance: -; CDR3aa: CASSLYSGGYNSPLHF; CDR3nt: TGTGCCAGCAGTTTATATAGTGGGGGCTATAATTCACCCCTCCACTTT
j_gene: TRBJ2-5; d_gene: -; v_gene: TRBV5-1; abundance: few; CDR3aa: CASRYTVSQETQYF; CDR3nt: TGCGCCAGCAGATATACGGTCAGCCAAGAGACCCAGTACTTC
j_gene: TRBJ2-3; d_gene: -; v_gene: TRBV4-1; abundance: -; CDR3aa: CASSQIGPRTDTQYF; CDR3nt: TGCGCCAGCAGCCAAATAGGGCCTCGCACAGATACGCAGTATTTT
j_gene: TRBJ2-7; d_gene: -; v_gene: TRBV28; abundance: -; CDR3aa: CASSWPGSIPQRPYEQYF; CDR3nt: TGTGCCAGCAGTTGGCCGGGGTCGATCCCCCAGCGCCCCTACGAGCAGTACTTC
j_gene: TRBJ2-7; d_gene: -; v_gene: TRBV12-3/TRBV12-4; abundance: -; CDR3aa: CASSLGTQGVYEQYF; CDR3nt: TGTGCCAGCAGTTTGGGGACCCAAGGGGTCTACGAGCAGTACTTC
j_gene: TRBJ2-4; d_gene: -; v_gene: TRBV18; abundance: few; CDR3aa: CASSFQQSGAKNIQYF; CDR3nt: TGTGCCAGCTCATTCCAGCAGTCAGGGGCCAAAAACATTCAGTACTTC
j_gene: TRBJ2-1; d_gene: TRBD2; v_gene: TRBV15; abundance: few; CDR3aa: CATSRERLAGVHNEQFF; CDR3nt: TGTGCCACCAGCAGAGAACGGCTAGCGGGAGTACACAATGAGCAGTTCTTC
j_gene: TRBJ2-3; d_gene: -; v_gene: TRBV18; abundance: -; CDR3aa: CASSPVHLDTQYF; CDR3nt: TGTGCCAGCTCACCAGTTCATTTAGATACGCAGTATTTT
j_gene: TRBJ2-7; d_gene: TRBD1; v_gene: TRBV28; abundance: few; CDR3aa: CASSSLGQAYEQYF; CDR3nt: TGTGCCAGCAGTTCCCTCGGACAGGCCTACGAGCAGTACTTC
j_gene: TRBJ2-3; d_gene: -; v_gene: TRBV12-3/TRBV12-4; abundance: few; CDR3aa: CASSFPEPQNTQYF; CDR3nt: TGTGCCAGCAGTTTCCCAGAACCGCAGAATACGCAGTATTTT